Listed here are 17 T cell receptor beta chains from one sample, sequenced in a study of beta chain features in type 1 diabetes. The sequenced template was cDNA made from the entire isolated RNA. Here immunoSEQ multiplex PCR was the method, and the copy in TCRdb shows in-frame clones only, minus some. The repertoire consists of 200,000 to 250,000 clones, with 9.6% occurring once and the leading ten covering about 0.03%. The sequenced sample consisted of naive CD4+ T cells from blood. Receptors originate from a woman aged 18-29 years in good health.

This chain links TRBV25-1 with TRBJ1-2; the match to TRBD1 covers 8 bases. There are 17 residues in the CDR3. CDR1 and CDR2 (germline): MGHDK, SYGVNS. The ends lost 1 base at V and 2 bases at J; junction bases unmatched: 9. The CDR3 reads CASSEFRRDRGNYGYTF. In DNA, the CDR3 is TGTGCCAGCAGTGAATTTAGGCGAGACAGGGGCAACTATGGCTACACCTTC.

This clone has more than one count but fewer than ten. The rearrangement links TRBV2 to TRBJ2-5; D uncertain. V lost 0 bases to trimming and J lost 0 bases, with 8 bases between them. CDR1 SNHLY and CDR2 FYNNEI come from the germline V gene. This CDR3 contains 15 residues. CDR3 in amino acids: CASSEAAPYQETQYF. CDR3 bases: TGTGCCAGCAGTGAAGCGGCACCTTACCAAGAGACCCAGTACTTC.

This clone turned up a few times. The CDR3 nucleotides read TGTGCCAGTAGTATAAGACAGGGGGTCGGGGCCAACGTCCTGACTTTC. As protein: CASSIRQGVGANVLTF. This chain joins TRBV19 and TRBJ2-6, with TRBD1 matching over 9 bases. Trimming at V came to 2 bases and at J to 4 bases, leaving 3 bases not matched to a gene. Germline-derived CDR1 and CDR2 are LNHDA and SQIVND (reference sequence). The CDR3 sequence is 16 residues long.

This chain's CDR3 is CASSPLTGTNTGELFF. CDR3 bases: TGTGCCAGCAGCCCCCTGACAGGGACAAACACCGGGGAGCTGTTTTTT. The chain links TRBV7-2 to TRBJ2-2; TRBD1 matches at 7 bases. CDR1 is SGHTA and CDR2 is FQGNSA in the germline V gene. This CDR3 is built from 16 residues. V lost 5 bases, J lost 2 bases, and 8 bases stayed unmatched.

This clone was seen many times. The chain recombines TRBV18 with TRBJ2-6, with a possible D match to TRBD1 (5 bases). CDR3 length: 14 residues. Looked up from germline, CDR1 is KGHSH and CDR2 is LQKENI. Trimming pared 2 bases from V and 4 bases from J, leaving 6 bases between. CDR3 nucleotide sequence: TGTGCCAGCTCACCAGGGGCCGGGGCCAACGTCCTGACTTTC. The encoded protein is CASSPGAGANVLTF.

This clone was seen a few times. J is TRBJ1-1 and V is TRBV11-2; TRBD1 aligns across 10 bases. The J segment lost 5 bases and the V segment lost 5 bases, leaving 8 bases of the junction unmatched. This CDR3 has 15 amino acids. Germline V CDR1 and CDR2: SGHAT, FQNNGV. CDR3: CASSPDRGRNTEAFF. CDR3 coding DNA: TGTGCCAGCAGCCCAGACAGGGGGCGAAATACTGAAGCTTTCTTT.

The gene calls are TRBV30 and TRBJ1-5, with TRBD1 identical over 9 bases. This CDR3 has 16 residues. J gave up 11 bases and V 0 bases, and 14 bases lay outside the gene matches. From germline, CDR1 is GTSNPN and CDR2 SVGIG (reference sequence). In DNA form, the CDR3 reads TGTGCCTGGAGTGTACGGGGACAGGGAGTCGTTAATGCCCAGCATTTT. It specifies CAWSVRGQGVVNAQHF. The variable domain in full, completed from reference TRBV30 and TRBJ1-5, reads SQTIHQWPATLVQPVGSPLSLECTVEGTSNPNLYWYRQAAGRGLQLLFYSVGIGQISSEVPQNLSASRPQDRQFILSSKKLLLSDSGFYLCAWSVRGQGVVNAQHFGDGTRLSIL.

The rearrangement joins TRBV4-1 to TRBJ2-1; 9 nucleotides agree with TRBD2. This CDR3 is 16 amino acids long. Trimming at V came to 2 bases and at J to 4 bases, leaving 6 bases not matched to a gene. Looked up from germline, CDR1 is MGHRA and CDR2 is YSYEKL. This CDR3 is CASSQQASGTYNEQFF. CDR3 sequence (DNA): TGCGCCAGCAGCCAACAGGCTAGCGGGACATACAATGAGCAGTTCTTC.

CDR3 sequence (DNA): TGTGCCAGCAGTTACGGGACAGACTATCAGCCCCAGCATTTT. Translation: CASSYGTDYQPQHF. This sequence joins TRBV7-8 and TRBJ1-5, with 7 bases identical to TRBD1. This CDR3 is 14 amino acids long. The germline gives CDR1 SGHVS, CDR2 FQNEAQ. The J segment lost 5 bases and the V segment lost 6 bases, leaving 7 bases of the junction unmatched.

This clone was counted between two and nine times. The rearrangement uses TRBV5-1 and TRBJ2-5; no clear D gene. Germline CDR1 SGHRS, CDR2 YFSETQ. The CDR3 spans 13 residues. Trimming stripped 0 bases from V and 3 bases from J, with 6 bases between. CDR3 region: CASSLVAEETQYF. CDR3 DNA: TGCGCCAGCAGCTTGGTGGCAGAAGAGACCCAGTACTTC.

There are a few counts of this clone. The chain combines TRBV6-5 with TRBJ2-7; 7 bases match TRBD1. This CDR3 spans 15 amino acids. Losses at the gene ends were 0 bases for V and 1 base for J; bases not matched to a gene: 3. Germline V gene data show CDR1 as MNHEY and CDR2 as SVGAGI. CDR3 coding DNA: TGTGCCAGCAGTTACTCCCGGGACAGTTCCTACGAGCAGTACTTC. This gives the protein CASSYSRDSSYEQYF.

This clone was observed a few times. V gene TRBV18 combines with J gene TRBJ2-7; D might be TRBD2 (5 bases). V dropped 2 bases and J dropped 2 bases, with 10 bases sitting between them. There are 14 residues in the CDR3. CDR1 and CDR2 (germline): KGHSH, LQKENI. CDR3 coding DNA: TGTGCCAGCTCACCAGGTTCAGCGGCCTACGAGCAGTACTTC. The encoded protein is CASSPGSAAYEQYF. Supplemented by reference TRBV18 and TRBJ2-7, the full variable domain reads NAGVMQNPRHLVRRRGQEARLRCSPMKGHSHVYWYRQLPEEGLKFMVYLQKENIIDESGMPKERFSAEFPKEGPSILRIQQVVRGDSAAYFCASSPGSAAYEQYFGPGTRLTVT.

The CDR3 sequence is CARKTGYNSPLHF. CDR3 in DNA: TGTGCCCGGAAGACAGGGTATAATTCACCCCTCCACTTT. This rearrangement joins TRBV30 to TRBJ1-6; 7 bases match TRBD1. Germline V CDR1 and CDR2: GTSNPN, SVGIG (reference sequence). The V and J ends lost 8 bases and 4 bases, in that order; junction bases with no gene match: 5. The CDR3 consists of 13 residues.

The V call is TRBV19, the J call TRBJ1-6; D is unclear. Trimming took off 3 bases at V and 0 bases at J, with 6 bases between the two ends. The length of the CDR3 is 15 residues. CDR1 and CDR2 from the germline V gene are LNHDA and SQIVND (reference sequence). CDR3 in DNA: TGTGCCAGTAGTATGGTGAGCTCCTATAATTCACCCCTCCACTTT. Residues: CASSMVSSYNSPLHF.

This clone appeared a few times. The J gene is TRBJ1-1, the V gene TRBV9; 8 nucleotides align to TRBD1. The CDR3 length is 14 residues. The V segment lost 0 bases and the J segment 6 bases; nucleotides outside the gene matches: 4. CDR1 SGDLS and CDR2 YYNGEE come from the germline V gene. The CDR3 reads CASSVVGQGAEAFF. The CDR3 nucleotides are TGTGCCAGCAGCGTAGTAGGACAGGGAGCTGAAGCTTTCTTT. Full variable domain (remainder filled in from reference TRBV9 and TRBJ1-1): DSGVTQTPKHLITATGQRVTLRCSPRSGDLSVYWYQQSLDQGLQFLIQYYNGEERAKGNILERFSAQQFPDLHSELNLSSLELGDSALYFCASSVVGQGAEAFFGQGTRLTVV.

V gene TRBV5-1 combines with J gene TRBJ2-7, with D uncertain. CDR3 length: 12 amino acids. The V end lost 0 bases, the J end lost 6 bases, and 7 bases lay between the germline ends. Per the germline V gene, CDR1 is SGHRS and CDR2 is YFSETQ. CDR3 sequence: CASSLAGTEQYF. In DNA, the CDR3 is TGCGCCAGCAGCTTGGCAGGAACCGAGCAGTACTTC.

This chain joins TRBV2 and TRBJ1-5; D is perhaps TRBD1 (5 bases). This CDR3 spans 15 amino acids. The ends were cut back, 5 bases at V and 2 bases at J, with 13 bases in the middle. Germline CDR1 SNHLY, CDR2 FYNNEI. Here the CDR3 DNA reads TGTGCCAGCAGTCCCACCAGGGATGGCAATCAGCCCCAGCATTTT. It translates to CASSPTRDGNQPQHF.